A single sample is the source of the 25 T cell receptor beta chains below, sequenced in a study of T cell responses to AZD1222 COVID-19 vaccine. Sequenced by immunoSEQ multiplex PCR; TCRdb stores in-frame clones only, minus some. The sample includes tens of thousands of clones, roughly 90% of them seen just once. The sequenced sample was peripheral blood, obtained on day 0 of AZD1222 vaccination. The source of these receptors is an adult in good health.

This chain uses TRBV5-1 with TRBJ2-5; D remains ambiguous. V was cut by 4 bases and J by 1 base, with 11 bases left in between. The CDR3 covers 14 residues. Germline values: CDR1 SGHRS, CDR2 YFSETQ. CDR3 coding DNA: TGCGCCAGCAGCACCGGACGAGCCCAAGAGACCCAGTACTTC. Encoded protein: CASSTGRAQETQYF.

This chain joins TRBV6-5 and TRBJ2-7; D might be TRBD2 (6 bases). CDR3 length equals 14 residues. Germline V gene sequence: CDR1 MNHEY, CDR2 SVGAGI. V was cut by 6 bases and J by 3 bases, with 15 bases left in between. The CDR3 region is CASSRTRRVYEQYF. The CDR3 region has the DNA TGTGCCAGCAGCCGCACCCGGAGGGTCTACGAGCAGTACTTC.

The CDR3: CASSSRLDNEKLFF. CDR3 in DNA: TGTGCCAGCAGTTCGCGACTCGATAATGAAAAACTGTTTTTT. The chain combines TRBV11-2 with TRBJ1-4; no clear D gene. The CDR3 is 14 residues long. Germline V CDR1 and CDR2: SGHAT, FQNNGV. Trimming removed 6 bases at V and 4 bases at J, with 12 bases between.

The chain is built from TRBV5-1 and TRBJ1-1; TRBD1 matches 7 bases. Germline lookup yields CDR1 SGHRS and CDR2 YFSETQ. The CDR3 has 14 amino acids. V dropped 4 bases and J dropped 4; count of bases not matched to a gene: 7. CDR3: CASSTGQMGTEAFF. In nucleotides, the CDR3 is TGCGCCAGCAGCACGGGACAGATGGGCACTGAAGCTTTCTTT. The full variable domain, with the rest looked up from reference TRBV5-1 and TRBJ1-1, is KAGVTQTPRYLIKTRGQQVTLSCSPISGHRSVSWYQQTPGQGLQFLFEYFSETQRNKGNFPGRFSGRQFSNSRSEMNVSTLELGDSALYLCASSTGQMGTEAFFGQGTRLTVV.

This clone was counted once. The V and J genes are TRBV5-5 and TRBJ1-5; 9 nucleotides agree with TRBD1. V dropped 4 bases and J dropped 6; count of bases not matched to a gene: 5. From germline, CDR1 is SGHKS and CDR2 YYEKEE (reference sequence). The CDR3 contains 14 residues. Written as DNA, the CDR3 is TGTGCCAGCAGCCTGGGACAGGGAAGTCAGCCCCAGCATTTT. Its protein product is CASSLGQGSQPQHF.

The chain uses TRBV18 and TRBJ1-5; D remains ambiguous. This CDR3 has 16 amino acids. The V gene's germline CDR1 is KGHSH and CDR2 LQKENI. The V end lost 3 bases, the J end lost 2 bases, and 14 bases lay between the germline ends. The CDR3 coding sequence is TGTGCCAGCTCACCTGGATCGGACCCCGGCAATCAGCCCCAGCATTTT. Encoded protein: CASSPGSDPGNQPQHF.

This clone was detected only once. CDR3 amino acids: CSASPRGAGPGYTF. CDR3 bases: TGCAGTGCTAGTCCCAGGGGCGCGGGTCCTGGCTACACCTTC. The chain recombines TRBV20-1 with TRBJ1-2; D may be TRBD1 (6 bases). The CDR3 is 14 residues long. V lost 3 bases to trimming and J lost 7 bases, with 18 bases between them. Germline values: CDR1 DFQATT, CDR2 SNEGSKA (reference sequence).

The V call is TRBV9, the J call TRBJ2-5; the match to TRBD2 covers 12 bases. Germline lookup yields CDR1 SGDLS and CDR2 YYNGEE. CDR3 length: 16 residues. Losses at the gene ends were 0 bases for V and 4 bases for J; bases not matched to a gene: 4. The CDR3 loop is CASSVGASGGAETQYF. The CDR3 nucleotides are TGTGCCAGCAGCGTAGGGGCTAGCGGGGGGGCAGAGACCCAGTACTTC.

This clone was counted a single time. CDR3 DNA sequence: TGTGCCAGTGACCTCCGGACCTCCGGCAAGCATCAGCCCCAGCATTTT. Translation: CASDLRTSGKHQPQHF. The chain combines TRBV19 with TRBJ1-5; no clear D. V was trimmed by 8 bases and J by 5 bases, leaving 22 bases between them. From germline, CDR1 is LNHDA and CDR2 SQIVND (reference sequence). This CDR3 region has 16 residues.

The chain couples TRBV7-2 to TRBJ1-2, with D maybe TRBD1 (5 bases). The V end was cut by 5 bases, the J end by 4 bases, with 11 bases between. Per the germline V gene, CDR1 is SGHTA and CDR2 is FQGNSA. CDR3 size: 13 residues. CDR3 sequence: CASSAGGGYGYTF. CDR3 nucleotides: TGTGCCAGCAGCGCCGGTGGGGGCTATGGCTACACCTTC.

The V gene is TRBV27, the J gene TRBJ2-7, with D possibly TRBD2 on 7 matching bases. The CDR3 totals 13 residues. Looked up from germline, CDR1 is MNHEY and CDR2 is SMNVEV (reference sequence). The germline V and J ends were trimmed by 8 bases and 5 bases, with 16 bases remaining between them. The chain's CDR3 is CASGAQGRDEQYF. CDR3 nucleotides: TGTGCCAGCGGGGCTCAGGGGAGGGACGAGCAGTACTTC.

The chain combines TRBV30 with TRBJ1-4; D unresolved. Germline V gives CDR1 GTSNPN, CDR2 SVGIG (reference sequence). V lost 0 bases, J lost 0 bases, and 14 bases lay in between. This CDR3 has 17 amino acids. In DNA, the CDR3 is TGTGCCTGGAGTGTACGACGAGGGTTATCAACTAATGAAAAACTGTTTTTT. This gives the protein CAWSVRRGLSTNEKLFF.

V and J are TRBV6-1 and TRBJ1-2; D gene uncertain. Per the germline V gene, CDR1 is MNHNS and CDR2 is SASEGT. V lost 2 bases and J 3 bases, leaving 7 bases between the germline ends. The CDR3 length is 13 residues. The CDR3 sequence is CASSERVDYGYTF. The DNA of the CDR3 is TGTGCCAGCAGTGAAAGAGTAGACTATGGCTACACCTTC.

The CDR3 reads CASSTRKDANYGYTF. The CDR3 region has the DNA TGTGCCAGCAGCACCCGGAAGGACGCTAACTATGGCTACACCTTC. The rearrangement links TRBV11-2 to TRBJ1-2; D ambiguous. Germline loops: CDR1 SGHAT, CDR2 FQNNGV. The CDR3 is 15 amino acids. The V end lost 5 bases, the J end lost 0 bases, and 13 bases lay between the germline ends.

This sequence joins TRBV2 and TRBJ1-6; tentatively, D is TRBD1 (6 bases). CDR3 size: 11 residues. Germline V gene data show CDR1 as SNHLY and CDR2 as FYNNEI. The V gene lost 6 bases and the J gene lost 19 bases, with 16 bases spanning the gap. The chain's CDR3 is CASRTGQTEHF. The CDR3 nucleotides read TGTGCCAGCAGAACGGGACAAACCGAACACTTT.

In its sample, this clone was seen once. This chain's CDR3 is CASRAMDGQSKPQHF. The CDR3 coding sequence is TGTGCCAGCAGAGCAATGGACGGACAATCAAAGCCCCAGCATTTT. The chain is built from TRBV2 and TRBJ1-5, with a tentative D call TRBD1 (5 bases). The V end lost 6 bases, the J end lost 8 bases, and 20 bases lay between the germline ends. Germline CDR1 SNHLY, CDR2 FYNNEI. The CDR3 covers 15 residues.

The chain links TRBV4-3 to TRBJ2-3, with D possibly matching TRBD2 (5 bases). CDR1 LGHNA and CDR2 YSLEER come from the germline V gene. The CDR3 is 16 residues long. Trimming took off 1 base at V and 0 bases at J, with 11 bases between the two ends. CDR3 sequence: CASSQVGRTSTDTQYF. CDR3 nucleotide sequence: TGCGCCAGCAGCCAAGTCGGACGGACTAGCACAGATACGCAGTATTTT.

The chain has TRBV18 and TRBJ1-2; TRBD1 is a possible D gene (6 bases). V lost 5 bases and J lost 2, with 15 bases in between. Germline V gene sequence: CDR1 KGHSH, CDR2 LQKENI. The CDR3 runs to 15 residues. The CDR3, as DNA: TGTGCCAGCTCATCTGCCGGACAGTTCAACTATGGCTACACCTTC. Amino acids: CASSSAGQFNYGYTF. Together with reference TRBV18 and TRBJ1-2, the CDR3 gives the full variable domain: NAGVMQNPRHLVRRRGQEARLRCSPMKGHSHVYWYRQLPEEGLKFMVYLQKENIIDESGMPKERFSAEFPKEGPSILRIQQVVRGDSAAYFCASSSAGQFNYGYTFGSGTRLTVV.

This clone was counted a few times. The chain links TRBV3-1 (or the pseudogene TRBV3-2) to TRBJ2-2; 7 bases are shared with TRBD2. Germline V gene sequence: CDR1 LGHDT, CDR2 YNNKEL (reference sequence). The CDR3 totals 16 residues. Trimming at V came to 3 bases and at J to 12 bases, leaving 16 bases not matched to a gene. For the CDR3, the DNA is TGTGCCAGCAGCCAGGCGCGACTAGCTATACTAGGGAAGCTGTTTTTT. Translation: CASSQARLAILGKLFF.

V and J are TRBV18 and TRBJ2-3; 9 nucleotides line up with TRBD2. The germline gives CDR1 KGHSH, CDR2 LQKENI. There are 16 residues in the CDR3. V shed 3 bases, J shed 2 bases, and the junction held 6 bases outside the gene matches. The DNA for the CDR3 is TGTGCCAGCTCACCCCTAGCGGGGCGTACCACAGATACGCAGTATTTT. Translating it yields CASSPLAGRTTDTQYF.

This rearrangement joins TRBV11-2 to TRBJ2-7, with D maybe TRBD1 (6 bases). Germline V gives CDR1 SGHAT, CDR2 FQNNGV. Between the trimmed V and J ends, which lost 1 base and 3 bases, there was a span of 7 bases. The CDR3 covers 13 residues. In nucleotides, the CDR3 is TGTGCCAGCAGCTTAGGGGACATCTACGAGCAGTACTTC. Its protein product is CASSLGDIYEQYF. The whole variable domain, remainder taken from reference TRBV11-2 and TRBJ2-7, is EAGVAQSPRYKIIEKRQSVAFWCNPISGHATLYWYQQILGQGPKLLIQFQNNGVVDDSQLPKDRFSAERLKGVDSTLKIQPAKLEDSAVYLCASSLGDIYEQYFGPGTRLTVT.

The chain employs TRBV19 and TRBJ2-6; unclear D gene. V gave up 4 bases and J gave up 3 bases, with 19 bases separating them. Germline loops: CDR1 LNHDA, CDR2 SQIVND (reference sequence). The CDR3 extends over 18 amino acids. Here the CDR3 reads CASSKEGNRAYGANVLTF. In DNA, the CDR3 is TGTGCCAGTAGTAAAGAAGGGAACCGTGCATATGGGGCCAACGTCCTGACTTTC.

This clone was picked up a small number of times. This rearrangement joins TRBV5-1 to TRBJ2-1, with TRBD2 identical over 11 bases. J was trimmed by 5 bases and V by 0 bases; bases with no gene match: 7. Germline V gene sequence: CDR1 SGHRS, CDR2 YFSETQ. The CDR3 length is 17 residues. Written as DNA, the CDR3 is TGCGCCAGCAGCTTGGATCTAGCGGGAGGACTGAACAATGAGCAGTTCTTC. The encoded protein is CASSLDLAGGLNNEQFF.

This chain joins TRBV28 and TRBJ2-3, with D possibly matching TRBD2 (5 bases). Germline CDR1 is MDHEN and CDR2 is SYDVKM. This CDR3 has 15 amino acids. Trimming removed 3 bases from V and 4 bases from J, with 14 bases in between. The CDR3 DNA reads TGTGCCAGCAGTTTCGGGGATGGTTTTGCAGATACGCAGTATTTT. This gives the protein CASSFGDGFADTQYF.

The chain carries TRBV6-5 and TRBJ1-2, with a tentative D call TRBD1 (5 bases). V lost 7 bases, J lost 8 bases, and 17 bases lay in between. CDR3 length: 13 residues. Germline V CDR1 and CDR2: MNHEY, SVGAGI. Here the CDR3 reads CASTPEGERGYTF. The CDR3 coding sequence is TGTGCCAGCACCCCGGAAGGGGAAAGGGGCTACACCTTC.